This TCR beta chain was sequenced for a study of Graves' ophthalmopathy and Graves' hyperthyroidism. Study-wide findings and caveats: Most expanded clonotypes from thyroid (those above 0.001 frequency) were also found in blood.

The study amplified TCR beta CDR3 regions using RNA transcripts. HTBI primers were used in a first-round RT-PCR, which preceded a second-round multiplex PCR. TCRdb reanalysed the multiplex PCR reads using MiXCR and keeps one entry per CDR3 protein. In the table there are about 640,000 distinct CDR3 sequences, about 41% of which are singletons. The table lists this clonotype with a few counts. Its antigen is unidentified. The V and J ends lost 6 bases and 4 bases respectively, with 9 bases between them. CDR1 is KGHDR, CDR2 SFDVKD, per germline. The CDR3 runs 13 residues. The chain links TRBV24-1 to TRBJ2-1, with a weak D call TRBD1 (6 bases). This receptor was identified in an adult man with Graves' ophthalmopathy. Sample: peripheral blood. CDR3 DNA: TGTGCCACCAGTAGACAGGAGTACAATGAGCAGTTCTTC. It is translated as CATSRQEYNEQFF.